This TCR beta chain was captured in a study of shared clonotypes between healthy human individuals. Profiled with immunoSEQ multiplex PCR; TCRdb holds only in-frame clones, not every one. Of 500,000 to 650,000 clones listed, around three quarters were seen once; the top ten hold about 12%. Germline lookup yields CDR1 MDHEN and CDR2 SYDVKM. V gave up 2 bases and J gave up 1 base, with 12 bases separating them. CDR3 size: 16 residues. The receptor was derived from a woman aged 40 to 55 in good health. Some clones in this sample may be carry-over from other donors' samples. Material for sequencing was PBMCs. This rearrangement joins TRBV28 to TRBJ1-3; no reliable D call. CDR3 in amino acids: CASSLLGFPSGNTIYF. In nucleotides, the CDR3 is TGTGCCAGCAGTTTACTGGGATTTCCTTCTGGAAACACCATATATTTT.